The 8 T cell receptor beta chains given below trace back to one sample, sequenced in a study of T cells after yellow fever vaccination. MiXCR, run by TCRdb on the 5' RACE reads, gives a single entry per CDR3 protein. The sample includes 300,000 to 450,000 distinct CDR3 sequences, around 6.4% of them seen just once. The sequencing used PBMCs, collected 5 days after the yellow fever booster vaccination. The receptors come from a man aged 25-40 years who received the YFV17D yellow fever vaccine.

This clonotype appeared many times. V and J are TRBV12-3 or TRBV12-4 and TRBJ2-3; D call uncertain. This CDR3 spans 12 amino acids. Trimming stripped 5 bases from V and 11 bases from J, with 14 bases between. In DNA, the CDR3 is TGTGCCAGCAGTCCCCCTGGTTGGCAGCAGTATTTT. Amino acids: CASSPPGWQQYF.

The table lists this clonotype with many counts. The DNA of the CDR3 is TGTGCCAGCAGCTCACAGGGGGGTATGCGGGAGCAGTACTTC. Encoded protein: CASSSQGGMREQYF. The rearrangement joins TRBV7-3 to TRBJ2-7; 8 bases agree with TRBD1. CDR1 SGHTA and CDR2 FQGTGA come from the germline V gene. The junction had 9 bases not matched to a gene; V was cut back by 4 bases and J by 7 bases. This CDR3 has 14 residues.

This clonotype was counted a few times. The chain has TRBV28 and TRBJ2-5, with D unresolved. CDR1 MDHEN and CDR2 SYDVKM come from the germline V gene. CDR3 size: 13 residues. Trimming pared 3 bases from V and 5 bases from J, leaving 10 bases between. The CDR3 DNA reads as TGTGCCAGCAGTTTCGGGCCGTGGGAGACCCAGTACTTC. Amino acids: CASSFGPWETQYF.

This clonotype has a handful of counts. This chain uses TRBV20-1 with TRBJ1-6; TRBD1 agrees at 8 bases. The CDR3 totals 14 residues. From germline, CDR1 is DFQATT and CDR2 SNEGSKA (reference sequence). V lost 4 bases to trimming and J lost 5 bases; unmatched junction nucleotides: 4. The CDR3 nucleotides are TGCAGTGCTAACAGGGGGAAGAATAATTCACCCCTCCACTTT. This encodes CSANRGKNNSPLHF.

This clonotype has at least ten counts. The V call is TRBV6-2 or TRBV6-3, the J call TRBJ2-2; 7 bases are a match to TRBD2. V gave up 6 bases and J gave up 1 base; unmatched junction bases: 5. This CDR3 region has 15 residues. CDR1 and CDR2 (germline): MNHEY, SVGEGT. CDR3 amino acids: CASRALALNTGELFF. In DNA form, the CDR3 reads TGTGCCAGCAGGGCACTAGCGCTGAACACCGGGGAGCTGTTTTTT.

In this sample, this clonotype turned up many times. V and J are TRBV10-3 and TRBJ2-3; D might be TRBD2 (6 bases). Trimming shortened V by 8 bases and J by 0 bases, and 12 bases separated the two germline ends. CDR3 size: 14 residues. Germline V gene lookup returns CDR1 ENHRY and CDR2 SYGVKD. The CDR3 here is CAIARGSSTDTQYF. The CDR3 bases are TGTGCCATCGCGCGGGGCTCTAGCACAGATACGCAGTATTTT.

The V gene is TRBV5-1, the J gene TRBJ1-1; D is unresolved. Trimming cost V 4 bases and J 4 bases, with 17 bases left between them. From germline, CDR1 is SGHRS and CDR2 YFSETQ. This CDR3 has 15 amino acids. CDR3 bases: TGCGCCAGCAGCCCAGGACCTACTTGGGGCACTGAAGCTTTCTTT. It specifies CASSPGPTWGTEAFF.

This clonotype was seen a handful of times. The V gene is TRBV7-8, the J gene TRBJ1-1, with no clear D. CDR1 is SGHVS, CDR2 FQNEAQ, per germline. The V end was cut by 7 bases, the J end by 9 bases, with 18 bases between. This CDR3 spans 13 amino acids. CDR3 sequence: CASIRNLGDQAFF. DNA for the CDR3: TGTGCCAGCATTAGAAACTTGGGAGATCAAGCTTTCTTT.